These T cell receptor beta chains were read from a single sample in a study of T cell repertoires in cytomegalovirus infection. TCRdb recomputed calls from the reads with MiXCR, one row per CDR3 protein. This sample has about 310,000 distinct CDR3 sequences, with around a quarter found just once. Antigens for these TCRs are unknown. The sequencing used cultured PBMCs, collected from culture after CMV antigen stimulation. The receptors derive from a human donor in good health (CMV status not recorded). Some clones in this sample may be carry-over from other donors' samples. Both conserved end residues are part of each CDR3. The D gene is left open where the match is weak. The listing skips clone size in some rows; elsewhere it reads once, few, many or a size class.

size: .; J: TRBJ2-5; D: .; V: TRBV2; CDR3: CASSDRSSTQYF; DNA: TGTGCCAGCAGCGACAGGTCCTCAACCCAGTACTTC
size: .; J: TRBJ1-2; D: .; V: TRBV6-5; CDR3: CASTDIRGGSYGYTF; DNA: TGTGCCAGCACCGACATTCGCGGGGGCTCCTATGGCTACACCTTC
size: .; J: TRBJ1-2; D: .; V: TRBV4-1; CDR3: CASSQSLWAGRGYTF; DNA: TGCGCCAGCAGCCAAAGTCTTTGGGCAGGCCGTGGCTACACCTTC
size: .; J: TRBJ2-1; D: .; V: TRBV19; CDR3: CASSWPGGVDEQFF; DNA: TGTGCCAGTAGTTGGCCCGGAGGTGTCGATGAGCAGTTCTTC
size: many; J: TRBJ2-3; D: TRBD2; V: TRBV7-3; CDR3: CASSLGLAGNTDTQYF; DNA: TGTGCCAGCAGCTTGGGACTAGCGGGAAACACAGATACGCAGTATTTT
size: .; J: TRBJ1-1; D: .; V: TRBV11-2; CDR3: CASSLDRAANTEAFF; DNA: TGTGCCAGCAGCTTAGATCGGGCGGCGAACACTGAAGCTTTCTTT
size: .; J: TRBJ2-4; D: .; V: TRBV12-3/TRBV12-4; CDR3: CASSWGNIQYF; DNA: TGTGCCAGCAGTTGGGGGAACATTCAGTACTTC
size: .; J: TRBJ1-2; D: .; V: TRBV27; CDR3: CASFGANYGYTF; DNA: TGTGCCAGCTTCGGGGCTAACTATGGCTACACCTTC
size: once; J: TRBJ1-6; D: .; V: TRBV6-5; CDR3: CASSYSTVNSPLHF; DNA: TGTGCCAGCAGTTACTCGACCGTCAATTCACCCCTCCACTTT
size: few; J: TRBJ2-1; D: TRBD2; V: TRBV28; CDR3: CASSSPGTSGEQFF; DNA: TGTGCCAGCAGTTCCCCGGGGACTAGCGGTGAGCAGTTCTTC
size: .; J: TRBJ1-2; D: .; V: TRBV6-1; CDR3: CASSSTRHLYGYTF; DNA: TGTGCCAGCAGTTCCACAAGACACCTCTATGGCTACACCTTC
size: many; J: TRBJ1-1; D: TRBD1; V: TRBV7-2; CDR3: CASSFGQGSTEAFF; DNA: TGTGCCAGCAGCTTTGGACAGGGGAGCACTGAAGCTTTCTTT
size: few; J: TRBJ2-1; D: TRBD1; V: TRBV27; CDR3: CASSSQGADEQFF; DNA: TGTGCCAGCAGTAGCCAGGGGGCTGATGAGCAGTTCTTC
size: many; J: TRBJ2-1; D: TRBD2; V: TRBV7-2; CDR3: CASRPLAGGRGGEQFF; DNA: TGTGCCAGCAGGCCCTTAGCGGGAGGACGGGGGGGGGAGCAGTTCTTC
size: many; J: TRBJ1-5; D: .; V: TRBV7-2; CDR3: CASSLVAGINQPQHF; DNA: TGTGCCAGCAGCTTAGTTGCCGGGATCAATCAGCCCCAGCATTTT
size: .; J: TRBJ2-5; D: .; V: TRBV6-6; CDR3: CASSYRAEGIRETQYF; DNA: TGTGCCAGCAGTTACCGCGCGGAAGGTATAAGAGAGACCCAGTACTTC